The 30 T cell receptor beta chains below all came from one sample that was sequenced in a study of T cell responses to AZD1222 COVID-19 vaccine. Using immunoSEQ multiplex PCR, the repertoire was profiled, and TCRdb retains in-frame clones only, with some absent. This table holds fewer than 150,000 clones, 70% to 85% found once. The sample consisted of peripheral blood, taken on day 0 of AZD1222 vaccination. The origin of the receptors is an adult in good health.

In DNA, the CDR3 is TGCGCCAGCAGAGCAGCAGGGGCTAGGACACAAGAGACCCAGTACTTC. Translation gives CASRAAGARTQETQYF. V usage is TRBV4-1 and J usage is TRBJ2-5; perhaps TRBD1 as D (6 bases). CDR1 and CDR2 (germline): MGHRA, YSYEKL. This CDR3 spans 16 amino acids. Trimming removed 6 bases at V and 2 bases at J, with 19 bases between.

The V and J genes are TRBV6-4 and TRBJ1-1, with D perhaps TRBD1 (5 bases). The germline V gene encodes CDR1 MRHNA and CDR2 SNTAGT. The V gene lost 6 bases and the J gene lost 3 bases, with 17 bases spanning the gap. This CDR3 is built from 15 residues. CDR3: CASSLQGEGHTEAFF. CDR3 DNA: TGTGCCAGCAGCCTTCAGGGAGAGGGACACACTGAAGCTTTCTTT.

The chain carries TRBV28 and TRBJ1-6; D might be TRBD1 (5 bases). CDR1 is MDHEN, CDR2 SYDVKM, per germline. V was trimmed by 11 bases and J by 7 bases, leaving 18 bases between them. The CDR3 sequence is 14 residues long. CDR3 nucleotides: TGTGCCTGCACTGGGGGGTTCCTAAATTCACCCCTCCACTTT. This translates into CACTGGFLNSPLHF.

The genes are TRBV6-5 and TRBJ2-7; D is unresolved. This CDR3 contains 14 residues. Between the trimmed V and J ends, which lost 0 bases and 2 bases, there was a span of 8 bases. Germline CDR1 is MNHEY and CDR2 is SVGAGI. In DNA, the CDR3 is TGTGCCAGCAGTTACTCCGGCAGACCCTACGAGCAGTACTTC. Amino acids: CASSYSGRPYEQYF.

This clone was detected once. The chain joins TRBV21-1 to TRBJ1-5; TRBD1 was called by the table and not checked on the DNA. TRBV21-1 corresponds to a pseudogene. The CDR3 is made up of 18 amino acids. For the CDR3, the DNA is TGTGCCAGCAGCACGACGGGCGTAGACAGGGAGTACAATCAGCCCCAGCATTTT. It yields the protein CASSTTGVDREYNQPQHF.

The chain joins TRBV11-2 to TRBJ2-7; D is possibly TRBD2 (6 bases). The V gene lost 8 bases and the J gene lost 1 base, with 18 bases spanning the gap. The CDR3 is made up of 15 amino acids. Germline V gene sequence: CDR1 SGHAT, CDR2 FQNNGV. The CDR3 coding sequence is TGTGCCAGCGTCCCCACGACGGGACTTTCCTACGAGCAGTACTTC. This codes for CASVPTTGLSYEQYF.

This clone was detected a few times. The CDR3 bases are TGTGCCAGCAGTGGGTCGTTAGGGGAGATCGCAGAGACCCAGTACTTC. Translating it yields CASSGSLGEIAETQYF. The V gene is TRBV6-1, the J gene TRBJ2-5; D might be TRBD1 or TRBD2, each matching 5 bases. The CDR3 is made up of 16 amino acids. Per germline, CDR1 MNHNS and CDR2 SASEGT. Trimming left V 4 bases short and J 4 bases short, with 19 bases between.

This chain connects TRBV5-1 to TRBJ1-6; 7 nucleotides line up with TRBD1. The CDR3 extends over 15 amino acids. J was trimmed by 6 bases and V by 3 bases; bases with no gene match: 6. The germline V gene encodes CDR1 SGHRS and CDR2 YFSETQ. The CDR3 is CASSSRTGGNSPLHF. CDR3 in DNA: TGCGCCAGCAGCTCCCGGACAGGTGGTAATTCACCCCTCCACTTT.

The rearrangement joins TRBV11-3 to TRBJ2-1; D remains ambiguous. V was trimmed by 1 base and J by 8 bases, leaving 9 bases between them. The CDR3 sequence is 13 residues long. Germline CDR1 reads SGHNT; CDR2 reads YENEEA. CDR3 in amino acids: CASSLGRMDEQFF. The CDR3 DNA reads TGTGCCAGCAGCTTAGGACGGATGGATGAGCAGTTCTTC.

J is TRBJ2-1 and V is TRBV2; TRBD2 matches 8 bases. V was pared by 2 bases and J by 9 bases, with 6 bases of the junction left unmatched. Germline V gene lookup returns CDR1 SNHLY and CDR2 FYNNEI. The CDR3 covers 14 residues. This CDR3 reads CASSEFGGAVEQFF. DNA for the CDR3: TGTGCCAGCAGTGAATTCGGGGGGGCAGTTGAGCAGTTCTTC.

The V call is TRBV7-2, the J call TRBJ2-7, with D perhaps matching TRBD1 (6 bases). CDR1 and CDR2 from the germline V gene are SGHTA and FQGNSA. Between the trimmed V and J ends, which lost 3 bases and 0 bases, there was a span of 9 bases. This CDR3 region has 14 residues. CDR3 residues: CASSLQGSSYEQYF. DNA of the CDR3: TGTGCCAGCAGCTTGCAGGGGTCCTCCTACGAGCAGTACTTC.

V is TRBV5-1 and J is TRBJ2-5; perhaps D is TRBD1 or TRBD2 (5 bases each). Germline CDR1 is SGHRS and CDR2 is YFSETQ. Trimming left V 7 bases short and J 4 bases short, with 8 bases between. The CDR3 sequence is 11 residues long. The CDR3: CASVRGETQYF. The CDR3 region has the DNA TGCGCCAGCGTGAGGGGAGAGACCCAGTACTTC.

The genes are TRBV6-5 and TRBJ1-5; TRBD1 aligns across 7 bases. CDR3 length: 15 residues. Germline-derived CDR1 and CDR2 are MNHEY and SVGAGI. Trimming at V came to 6 bases and at J to 0 bases, leaving 5 bases not matched to a gene. CDR3 in DNA: TGTGCCAGCAGACCGGGACAGCATAGCAATCAGCCCCAGCATTTT. Protein product: CASRPGQHSNQPQHF.

V gene TRBV4-2 combines with J gene TRBJ2-1; D may be TRBD2 (6 bases). The germline gives CDR1 LGHNA, CDR2 YNFKEQ. This CDR3 is built from 17 residues. V lost 5 bases, J lost 3 bases, and 20 bases lay in between. The CDR3 is CASSSKVGGVDYNEQFF. CDR3 sequence (DNA): TGTGCCAGCAGCTCCAAGGTCGGCGGGGTAGACTACAATGAGCAGTTCTTC.

This clone has more than one count but fewer than ten. The chain employs TRBV9 and TRBJ1-1; 7 bases map to TRBD1. Trimming took 0 bases from V and 3 from J; bases not matched to a gene: 2. CDR3 size: 14 residues. CDR1 SGDLS and CDR2 YYNGEE come from the germline V gene. The CDR3 sequence is CASSVAGTDTEAFF. In nucleotides, the CDR3 is TGTGCCAGCAGCGTAGCGGGGACAGACACTGAAGCTTTCTTT.

The chain joins TRBV4-3 to TRBJ1-5; D gene uncertain. Trimming took 4 bases from V and 4 from J, leaving 14 bases between them. The CDR3 is made up of 15 amino acids. CDR1 LGHNA and CDR2 YSLEER come from the germline V gene. The CDR3: CASSPEHRYNQPQHF. DNA of the CDR3: TGCGCCAGCAGCCCCGAACACAGATATAATCAGCCCCAGCATTTT.

The chain uses TRBV5-4 and TRBJ1-4, with 9 bases matching TRBD1. The CDR3 consists of 15 residues. Germline V gives CDR1 SGHNT, CDR2 YYREEE (reference sequence). Trimming at V came to 4 bases and at J to 7 bases, leaving 8 bases not matched to a gene. The CDR3 DNA reads as TGTGCCAGCAGCCAGACAGGGGGATTGGGTGAAAAACTGTTTTTT. Protein product: CASSQTGGLGEKLFF. Variable domain in full (rest from reference TRBV5-4 and TRBJ1-4): ETGVTQSPTHLIKTRGQQVTLRCSSQSGHNTVSWYQQALGQGPQFIFQYYREEENGRGNFPPRFSGLQFPNYSSELNVNALELDDSALYLCASSQTGGLGEKLFFGSGTQLSVL.

This chain uses TRBV11-2 with TRBJ2-2, with 10 nucleotides matching TRBD1. Germline CDR1 and CDR2: SGHAT and FQNNGV. V trimming: 6 bases; J trimming: 6 bases; junction bases outside the gene matches: 1. The CDR3 loop spans 13 amino acids. Here the CDR3 DNA reads TGTGCCAGCAGGGACAGGGGGTCCGGGGAGCTGTTTTTT. Translation gives CASRDRGSGELFF.

This rearrangement joins TRBV18 to TRBJ2-3; D gene uncertain. V lost 3 bases and J 4 bases, leaving 8 bases between the germline ends. In germline, CDR1 is KGHSH, CDR2 LQKENI. The CDR3 runs 13 residues. CDR3 DNA sequence: TGTGCCAGCTCACCCCCCTTGGCAGATACGCAGTATTTT. This gives the protein CASSPPLADTQYF.

The chain employs TRBV4-3 and TRBJ2-3; 10 bases are shared with TRBD1. This CDR3 has 15 residues. Trimming took 3 bases from V and 3 from J; bases not matched to a gene: 3. Looked up from germline, CDR1 is LGHNA and CDR2 is YSLEER. CDR3 nucleotide sequence: TGCGCCAGCAGCCACGGGACAGGGGATACAGATACGCAGTATTTT. Its translation is CASSHGTGDTDTQYF.

This clone was seen a single time. This sequence joins TRBV5-8 and TRBJ2-7; no clear D. V was trimmed by 4 bases and J by 2 bases, leaving 10 bases between them. Germline V gene data show CDR1 as SGHTS and CDR2 as YDEGEE. This CDR3 region has 13 residues. CDR3 protein: CASSRSWAYEQYF. The CDR3 DNA sequence: TGTGCCAGCAGCCGCTCCTGGGCCTACGAGCAGTACTTC.

This chain uses TRBV6-6 with TRBJ2-7, with D possibly TRBD2 on 5 matching bases. CDR1 and CDR2 (germline): MNHNY, SVGAGI (reference sequence). The CDR3 loop spans 13 amino acids. V shed 0 bases and J shed 9 bases, with 12 bases lying between them. The CDR3 here is CASSYSTREGQYF. Written as DNA, the CDR3 is TGTGCCAGCAGTTACTCTACACGAGAGGGGCAGTACTTC.

This clone was counted between two and nine times. The chain links TRBV6-5 to TRBJ2-7, with D perhaps matching TRBD1 (6 bases). V lost 9 bases and J lost 3, with 15 bases in between. The CDR3 extends over 13 amino acids. Germline CDR1 reads MNHEY; CDR2 reads SVGAGI. The CDR3 region has the DNA TGTGCCAGTCGCCGGACAGCCAACTACGAGCAGTACTTC. This encodes CASRRTANYEQYF.

The chain joins TRBV27 to TRBJ2-1; 7 positions agree with TRBD1. CDR1 and CDR2 from the germline V gene are MNHEY and SMNVEV (reference sequence). Trimming removed 4 bases from V and 8 bases from J; junction bases left unmatched: 5. CDR3 length equals 13 residues. In DNA, the CDR3 is TGTGCCAGCAGTTCAGACAGGGCCCATGAGCAGTTCTTC. This sequence encodes CASSSDRAHEQFF.

The CDR3 sequence: CATSRVDGGADTQYF. The CDR3, as DNA: TGTGCCACCAGCAGAGTTGACGGGGGGGCAGATACGCAGTATTTT. This chain connects TRBV15 to TRBJ2-3, with 8 bases identical to TRBD2. Germline V gene data show CDR1 as LNHNV and CDR2 as YYDKDF (reference sequence). CDR3 length: 15 amino acids. The J segment lost 4 bases and the V segment lost 1 base, leaving 4 bases of the junction unmatched.

The rearrangement links TRBV6-5 to TRBJ1-5; D perhaps matches TRBD1 (5 bases). This CDR3 contains 15 residues. Germline lookup yields CDR1 MNHEY and CDR2 SVGAGI. Trimming took 5 bases from V and 3 from J, leaving 14 bases between them. The CDR3 loop reads CASSPTRGTNQPQHF. The CDR3 region has the DNA TGTGCCAGCAGTCCCACGAGGGGTACCAATCAGCCCCAGCATTTT.

The chain employs TRBV25-1 and TRBJ1-3; 7 bases are a match to TRBD1. The germline CDR1 and CDR2 sequences are MGHDK and SYGVNS. The length of the CDR3 is 15 residues. V lost 8 bases, J lost 4 bases, and 11 bases stayed unmatched. CDR3 loop: CASGGDSVGGNTIYF. The CDR3 DNA reads as TGTGCCAGCGGGGGGGACAGCGTGGGAGGAAACACCATATATTTT.

The rearrangement uses TRBV5-1 and TRBJ2-2; D is undetermined. The CDR3 contains 21 residues. CDR1 is SGHRS and CDR2 is YFSETQ in the germline V gene. V lost 0 bases and J 5 bases, leaving 29 bases between the germline ends. CDR3 in DNA: TGCGCCAGCAGCTTGGTAGGCCCATTAAAGTCCAGAAACGGCCCAACCGGGGAGCTGTTTTTT. Translating gives CASSLVGPLKSRNGPTGELFF.

The chain recombines TRBV5-1 with TRBJ2-6; 11 bases map to TRBD1. The CDR3 spans 17 residues. After removal of 2 bases from V and 4 bases from J, the junction contained 5 bases not matched to a gene. CDR1 is SGHRS, CDR2 YFSETQ, per germline. The CDR3 here is CASSFRDRGSGANVLTF. CDR3 coding DNA: TGCGCCAGCAGCTTCCGGGACAGGGGGTCAGGGGCCAACGTCCTGACTTTC.

The V gene is TRBV29-1, the J gene TRBJ2-2; D tentatively fits TRBD1 or TRBD2 (5 bases each). Trimming removed 5 bases from V and 4 bases from J, with 14 bases in between. The CDR3 runs to 14 residues. Looked up from germline, CDR1 is SQVTM and CDR2 is ANQGSEA. The CDR3 DNA sequence: TGCAGCGTTTCCGGGACCCGGACCACCGGGGAGCTGTTTTTT. This sequence encodes CSVSGTRTTGELFF.